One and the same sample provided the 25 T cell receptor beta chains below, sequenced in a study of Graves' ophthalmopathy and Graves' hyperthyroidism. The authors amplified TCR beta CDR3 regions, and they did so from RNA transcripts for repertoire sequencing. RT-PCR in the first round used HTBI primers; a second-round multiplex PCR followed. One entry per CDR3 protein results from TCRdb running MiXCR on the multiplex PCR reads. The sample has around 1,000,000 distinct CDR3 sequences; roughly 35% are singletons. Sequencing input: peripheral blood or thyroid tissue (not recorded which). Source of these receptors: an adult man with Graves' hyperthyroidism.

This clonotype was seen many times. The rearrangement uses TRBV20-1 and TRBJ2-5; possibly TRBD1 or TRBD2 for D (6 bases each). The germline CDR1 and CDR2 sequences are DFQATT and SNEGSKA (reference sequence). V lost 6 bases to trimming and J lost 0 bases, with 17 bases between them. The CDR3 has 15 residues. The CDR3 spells CSAEGGELYQETQYF. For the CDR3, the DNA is TGCAGTGCCGAGGGGGGAGAGTTATACCAAGAGACCCAGTACTTC.

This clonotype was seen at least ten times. The CDR3 protein is CASRRYQETQYF. The CDR3 bases are TGTGCCAGCAGACGGTACCAAGAGACCCAGTACTTC. J is TRBJ2-5 and V is TRBV2; no definite D call. Germline-derived CDR1 and CDR2 are SNHLY and FYNNEI. The CDR3 sequence is 12 residues long. V dropped 6 bases and J dropped 0 bases, with 5 bases sitting between them.

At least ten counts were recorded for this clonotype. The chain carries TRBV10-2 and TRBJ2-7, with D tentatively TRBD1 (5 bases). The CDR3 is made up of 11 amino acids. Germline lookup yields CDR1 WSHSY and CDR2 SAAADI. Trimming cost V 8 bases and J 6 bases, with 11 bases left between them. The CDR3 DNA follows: TGCGCCAGCTTCCAGGGTGGCGAGCAGTACTTC. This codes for CASFQGGEQYF.

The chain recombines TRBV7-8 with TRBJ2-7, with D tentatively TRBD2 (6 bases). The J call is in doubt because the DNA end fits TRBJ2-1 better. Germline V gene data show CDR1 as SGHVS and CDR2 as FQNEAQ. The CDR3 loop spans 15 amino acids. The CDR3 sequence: CASSPGRDRYNEQFF. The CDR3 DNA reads TGTGCCAGCAGCCCGGGGCGGGACCGTTACAATGAGCAGTTCTTC.

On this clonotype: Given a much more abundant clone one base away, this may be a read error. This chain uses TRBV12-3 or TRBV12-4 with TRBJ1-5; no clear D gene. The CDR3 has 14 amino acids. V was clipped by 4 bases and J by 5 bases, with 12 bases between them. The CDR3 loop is CASSSHQVDQPQHF. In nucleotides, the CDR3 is TGTGCCAGCAGTTCCCATCAAGTGGATCAGCCCCAGCATTTT.

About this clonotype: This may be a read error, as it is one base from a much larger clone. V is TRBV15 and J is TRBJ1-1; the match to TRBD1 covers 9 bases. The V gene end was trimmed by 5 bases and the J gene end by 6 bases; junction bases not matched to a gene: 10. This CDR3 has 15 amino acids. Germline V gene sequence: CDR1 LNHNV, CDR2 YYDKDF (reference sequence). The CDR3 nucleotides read TGTGCCACCAGCCAAGAACAGGGGGCGGCGTCTGAAGCTTTCTTT. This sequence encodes CATSQEQGAASEAFF. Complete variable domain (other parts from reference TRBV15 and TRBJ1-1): DAMVIQNPRYQVTQFGKPVTLSCSQTLNHNVMYWYQQKSSQAPKLLFHYYDKDFNNEADTPDNFQSRRPNTSFCFLDIRSPGLGDTAMYLCATSQEQGAASEAFFGQGTRLTVV.

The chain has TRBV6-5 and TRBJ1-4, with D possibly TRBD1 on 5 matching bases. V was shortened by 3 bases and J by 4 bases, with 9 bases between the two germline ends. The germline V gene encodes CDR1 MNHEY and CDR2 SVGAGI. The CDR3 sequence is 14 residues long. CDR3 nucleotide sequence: TGTGCCAGCAGTTATTGGCAGGGTAATGAAAAACTGTTTTTT. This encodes CASSYWQGNEKLFF.

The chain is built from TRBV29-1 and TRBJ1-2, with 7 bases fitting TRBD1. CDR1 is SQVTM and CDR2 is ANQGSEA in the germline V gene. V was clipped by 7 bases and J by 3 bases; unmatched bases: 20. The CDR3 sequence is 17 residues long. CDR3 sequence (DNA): TGCAGCGCCGCACAGGACAGGACGATGACAAATTACTATGGCTACACCTTC. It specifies CSAAQDRTMTNYYGYTF.

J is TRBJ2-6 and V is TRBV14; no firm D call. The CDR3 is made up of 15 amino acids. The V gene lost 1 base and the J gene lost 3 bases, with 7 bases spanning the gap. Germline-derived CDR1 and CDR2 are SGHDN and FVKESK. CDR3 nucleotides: TGTGCCAGCAGCCAAGGGGCTAATGGGGCCAACGTCCTGACTTTC. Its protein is CASSQGANGANVLTF.

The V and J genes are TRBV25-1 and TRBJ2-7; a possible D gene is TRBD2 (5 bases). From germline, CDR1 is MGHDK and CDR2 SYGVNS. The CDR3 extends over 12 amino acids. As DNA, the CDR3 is TGTGCTAGAGGCGGGCCCACCTACGAGCAGTACTTC. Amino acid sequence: CARGGPTYEQYF.

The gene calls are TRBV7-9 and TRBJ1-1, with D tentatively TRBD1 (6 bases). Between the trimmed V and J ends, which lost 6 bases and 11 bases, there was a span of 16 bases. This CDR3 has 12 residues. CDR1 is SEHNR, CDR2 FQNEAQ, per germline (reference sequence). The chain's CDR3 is CASSFTGPKAFF. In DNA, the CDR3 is TGTGCCAGCAGTTTTACAGGGCCCAAGGCTTTCTTT.

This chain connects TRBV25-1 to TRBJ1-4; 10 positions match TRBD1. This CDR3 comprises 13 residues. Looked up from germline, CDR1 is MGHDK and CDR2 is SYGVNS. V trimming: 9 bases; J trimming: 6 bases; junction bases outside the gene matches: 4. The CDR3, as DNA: TGTGCCAGTCTCGGACAGGGGGATGAAAAACTGTTTTTT. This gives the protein CASLGQGDEKLFF.

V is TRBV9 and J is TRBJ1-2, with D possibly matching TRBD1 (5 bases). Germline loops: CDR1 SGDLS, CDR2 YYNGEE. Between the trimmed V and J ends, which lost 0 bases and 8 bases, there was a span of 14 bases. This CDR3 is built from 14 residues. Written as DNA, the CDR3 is TGTGCCAGCAGCGTAGGAAGTGGGACTATCGGCTACACCTTC. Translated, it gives CASSVGSGTIGYTF.

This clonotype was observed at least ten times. CDR3 coding DNA: TGTGCCAGCAGCAGGGTTACTGGGGCCAACGTCCTGACTTTC. Translation: CASSRVTGANVLTF. The chain employs TRBV12-3 or TRBV12-4 and TRBJ2-6, with D perhaps matching TRBD1 (5 bases). The CDR3 loop spans 14 amino acids. Trimming cost V 6 bases and J 2 bases, with 8 bases left between them.

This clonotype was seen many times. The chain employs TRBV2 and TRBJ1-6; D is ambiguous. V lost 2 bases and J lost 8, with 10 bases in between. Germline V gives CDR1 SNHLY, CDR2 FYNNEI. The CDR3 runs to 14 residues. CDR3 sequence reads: CASSERVVYSPLHF. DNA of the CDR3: TGTGCCAGCAGTGAAAGGGTAGTATATTCACCCCTCCACTTT.

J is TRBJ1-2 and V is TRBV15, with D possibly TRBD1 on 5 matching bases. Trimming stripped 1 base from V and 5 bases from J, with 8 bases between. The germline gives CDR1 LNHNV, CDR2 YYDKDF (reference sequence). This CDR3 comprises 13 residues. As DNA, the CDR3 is TGTGCCACCAGCAGAGGCGGGGGGTATGGCTACACCTTC. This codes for CATSRGGGYGYTF.

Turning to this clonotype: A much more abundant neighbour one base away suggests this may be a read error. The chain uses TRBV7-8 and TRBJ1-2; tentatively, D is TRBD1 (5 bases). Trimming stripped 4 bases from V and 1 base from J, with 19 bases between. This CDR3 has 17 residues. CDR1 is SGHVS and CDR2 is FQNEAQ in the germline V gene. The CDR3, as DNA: TGTGCCAGCAGCTCTACTCCGGGACCGGGGATTAACTATGGCTACACCTTC. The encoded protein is CASSSTPGPGINYGYTF.

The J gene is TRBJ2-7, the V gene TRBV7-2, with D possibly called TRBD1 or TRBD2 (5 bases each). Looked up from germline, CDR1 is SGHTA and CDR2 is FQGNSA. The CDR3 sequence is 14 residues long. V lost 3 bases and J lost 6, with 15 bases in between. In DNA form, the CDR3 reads TGTGCCAGCAGCTTGGGACGGTCTTCGACCGAGCAGTACTTC. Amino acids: CASSLGRSSTEQYF.

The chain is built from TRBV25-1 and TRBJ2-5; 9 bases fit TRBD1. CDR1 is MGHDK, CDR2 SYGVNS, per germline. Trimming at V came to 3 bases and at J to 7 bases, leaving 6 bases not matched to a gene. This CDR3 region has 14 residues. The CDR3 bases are TGTGCCAGCAGTGATCGGACAGGGGAAGGGACCCAGTACTTC. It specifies CASSDRTGEGTQYF.

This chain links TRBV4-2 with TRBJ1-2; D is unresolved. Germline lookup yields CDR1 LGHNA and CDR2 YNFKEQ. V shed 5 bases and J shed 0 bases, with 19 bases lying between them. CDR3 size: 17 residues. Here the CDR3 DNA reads TGTGCCAGCAGCTGGTCCCGGGCCGTTGAAACTAACTATGGCTACACCTTC. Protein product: CASSWSRAVETNYGYTF.

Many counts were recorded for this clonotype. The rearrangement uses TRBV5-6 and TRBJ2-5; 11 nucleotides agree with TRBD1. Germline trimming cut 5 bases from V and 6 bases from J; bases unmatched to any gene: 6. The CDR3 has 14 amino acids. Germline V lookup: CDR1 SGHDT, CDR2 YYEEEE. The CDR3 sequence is CASSSGQGVKTQYF. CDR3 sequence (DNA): TGTGCCAGCAGTTCGGGACAGGGGGTGAAGACCCAGTACTTC.

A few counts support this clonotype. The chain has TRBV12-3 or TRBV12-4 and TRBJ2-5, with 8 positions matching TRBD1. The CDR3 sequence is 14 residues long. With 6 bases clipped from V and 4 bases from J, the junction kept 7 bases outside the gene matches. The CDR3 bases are TGTGCCAGCAGAAAGGACAGGGTATTAGAGACCCAGTACTTC. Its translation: CASRKDRVLETQYF.

The DNA for the CDR3 is TGTGCCAGCTCACCTACAGGGGGTAGCTCCTACGAGCAGTACTTC. This sequence encodes CASSPTGGSSYEQYF. This chain joins TRBV18 and TRBJ2-7; 8 bases are a match to TRBD1. This CDR3 has 15 amino acids. CDR1 is KGHSH and CDR2 is LQKENI in the germline V gene. The trim removed 3 bases at V and 0 bases at J, leaving 4 bases unmatched.

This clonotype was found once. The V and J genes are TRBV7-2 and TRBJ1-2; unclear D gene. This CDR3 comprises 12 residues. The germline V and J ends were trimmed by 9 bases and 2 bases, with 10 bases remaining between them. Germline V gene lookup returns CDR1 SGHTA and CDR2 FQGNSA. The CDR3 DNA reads TGTGCCAGTTTAAGGGAGAACTATGGCTACACCTTC. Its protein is CASLRENYGYTF.

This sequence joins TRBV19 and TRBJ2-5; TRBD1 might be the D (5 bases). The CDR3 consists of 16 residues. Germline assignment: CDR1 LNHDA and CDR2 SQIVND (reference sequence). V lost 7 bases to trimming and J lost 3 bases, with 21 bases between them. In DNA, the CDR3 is TGTGCCAGTAAAGGGCCAGGACATATTAATGAAGAGACCCAGTACTTC. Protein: CASKGPGHINEETQYF.